The 22 T cell receptor beta chains given below trace back to one sample, sequenced in a study of coeliac disease. Data came from immunoSEQ multiplex PCR; TCRdb stores just in-frame clones and leaves some out. The sample comprises about 1,700 clones, about three quarters of which are singletons, and 9% to 14% rests with the top ten. The sample taken for sequencing was lymphocytes from the gut lamina propria. The source is a human donor without celiac disease.

The V gene is TRBV11-2, the J gene TRBJ2-2; 7 bases match TRBD2. Germline V gene lookup returns CDR1 SGHAT and CDR2 FQNNGV. The V and J ends lost 2 bases and 3 bases, in that order; junction bases with no gene match: 3. CDR3 length equals 15 residues. The CDR3 DNA reads TGTGCCAGCAGCTTACTAGGACTAGACACCGGGGAGCTGTTTTTT. It translates to CASSLLGLDTGELFF.

The chain joins TRBV29-1 to TRBJ1-2; TRBD1 aligns across 8 bases. Germline CDR1 and CDR2: SQVTM and ANQGSEA. J was trimmed by 2 bases and V by 4 bases; bases with no gene match: 3. This CDR3 has 13 residues. The CDR3 reads CSVVTGGNYGYTF. CDR3 nucleotide sequence: TGCAGCGTTGTAACAGGGGGGAACTATGGCTACACCTTC.

This sequence joins TRBV19 and TRBJ2-1; the D gene is possibly TRBD2 (5 bases). The CDR3 sequence is 12 residues long. Germline-derived CDR1 and CDR2 are LNHDA and SQIVND (reference sequence). The germline V and J ends were trimmed by 4 bases and 8 bases, with 9 bases remaining between them. CDR3 sequence reads: CASSSWGDEQFF. The CDR3 DNA follows: TGTGCCAGTAGTAGCTGGGGAGATGAGCAGTTCTTC.

The chain links TRBV6-4 to TRBJ2-3; 8 positions agree with TRBD2. The CDR3 is made up of 15 amino acids. Trimming took 0 bases from V and 6 from J; bases not matched to a gene: 5. Per germline, CDR1 MRHNA and CDR2 SNTAGT. The CDR3 region is CASSDSSGSLDTQYF. The CDR3 region has the DNA TGTGCCAGCAGTGACTCGAGCGGGAGTTTGGATACGCAGTATTTT.

This clone has a handful of counts. The chain is built from TRBV6-6 and TRBJ2-7, with a weak D call TRBD2 (5 bases). This CDR3 is 13 amino acids long. The germline gives CDR1 MNHNY, CDR2 SVGAGI (reference sequence). V lost 7 bases and J 0 bases, leaving 10 bases between the germline ends. The DNA for the CDR3 is TGTGCCAGCACCCTCGGGAACTCCTACGAGCAGTACTTC. It translates to CASTLGNSYEQYF.

This clone was detected only once. The chain uses TRBV7-9 and TRBJ2-7; 10 nucleotides align to TRBD1. V shed 5 bases, J shed 1 base, and the junction held 11 bases outside the gene matches. CDR3 size: 17 residues. The V gene's germline CDR1 is SEHNR and CDR2 FQNEAQ (reference sequence). Here the CDR3 DNA reads TGTGCCAGCAGCCCCCGGGGTGCGGGACAGGGGTCCTACGAGCAGTACTTC. Encoded protein: CASSPRGAGQGSYEQYF.

The CDR3 coding sequence is TGTGCCAGCAGCGGAGCGGTGGGATCACCCCTCCACTTT. Translation: CASSGAVGSPLHF. The J gene is TRBJ1-6, the V gene TRBV7-9; unclear D gene. V was shortened by 5 bases and J by 10 bases, with 12 bases between the two germline ends. This CDR3 contains 13 residues. CDR1 is SEHNR and CDR2 is FQNEAQ in the germline V gene (reference sequence). The full variable domain, completed using reference TRBV7-9 and TRBJ1-6, is DTGVSQNPRHKITKRGQNVTFRCDPISEHNRLYWYRQTLGQGPEFLTYFQNEAQLEKSRLLSDRFSAERPKGSFSTLEIQRTEQGDSAMYLCASSGAVGSPLHFGNGTRLTVT.

The genes are TRBV28 and TRBJ2-7, with a weak D call TRBD2 (6 bases). The germline V and J ends were trimmed by 11 bases and 2 bases, with 16 bases remaining between them. The CDR3 has 13 residues. CDR1 and CDR2 (germline): MDHEN, SYDVKM. CDR3 nucleotide sequence: TGTGCCTCGGACGGAGGGGCAACCTACGAGCAGTACTTC. Translating gives CASDGGATYEQYF.

The CDR3 is CASSPPRKDTQYF. The CDR3 DNA sequence: TGTGCCAGCAGCCCCCCGCGAAAAGATACGCAGTATTTT. The chain combines TRBV13 with TRBJ2-3, with D unresolved. The CDR3 contains 13 residues. Germline V gives CDR1 PRHDT, CDR2 FYEKMQ (reference sequence). V lost 5 bases to trimming and J lost 5 bases, with 11 bases between them.

The chain couples TRBV4-2 to TRBJ2-5; TRBD2 aligns across 11 bases. The CDR3 spans 17 residues. J was trimmed by 3 bases and V by 3 bases; bases with no gene match: 9. Germline assignment: CDR1 LGHNA and CDR2 YNFKEQ. The CDR3 loop is CASSQSGLAVVEETQYF. The CDR3 DNA is TGTGCCAGCAGCCAGTCGGGACTAGCGGTCGTGGAAGAGACCCAGTACTTC.

The CDR3 sequence is CSVMSTGTIYGYTF. The CDR3 nucleotides read TGCAGCGTCATGTCAACGGGAACCATCTATGGCTACACCTTC. V is TRBV29-1 and J is TRBJ1-2; no clear D gene. This CDR3 is 14 amino acids long. Trimming left V 6 bases short and J 4 bases short, with 18 bases between. Looked up from germline, CDR1 is SQVTM and CDR2 is ANQGSEA.

This chain connects TRBV9 to TRBJ2-7; 9 nucleotides agree with TRBD1. With V trimmed by 0 bases and J by 6 bases, 10 bases remained unmatched. The CDR3 sequence is 16 residues long. Germline assignment: CDR1 SGDLS and CDR2 YYNGEE. The CDR3 sequence: CASSVVGTGSYAEQYF. The CDR3 nucleotides read TGTGCCAGCAGCGTAGTTGGGACAGGGTCGTACGCCGAGCAGTACTTC.

The chain combines TRBV5-1 with TRBJ1-3; D is perhaps TRBD1 (6 bases). Germline V gene data show CDR1 as SGHRS and CDR2 as YFSETQ. Deletions cut 4 bases from V and 3 bases from J, with 11 bases between. The length of the CDR3 is 14 residues. CDR3: CASSPGTLGNTIYF. The CDR3 DNA is TGCGCCAGCAGCCCCGGGACACTTGGAAACACCATATATTTT.

In its sample, this clone was seen a few times. The chain recombines TRBV30 with TRBJ2-1; 9 nucleotides align to TRBD1. The CDR3 extends over 19 amino acids. Germline V lookup: CDR1 GTSNPN, CDR2 SVGIG (reference sequence). The trim removed 0 bases at V and 4 bases at J, leaving 16 bases unmatched. Here the CDR3 DNA reads TGTGCCTGGAGTGTACCTGACAGGGGGGGTGAGGGGAGGTACAATGAGCAGTTCTTC. It specifies CAWSVPDRGGEGRYNEQFF.

This chain links TRBV6-1 with TRBJ1-1; 8 nucleotides agree with TRBD1. J gave up 4 bases and V 4 bases, and 5 bases lay outside the gene matches. The CDR3 covers 14 residues. Germline V gene data show CDR1 as MNHNS and CDR2 as SASEGT. The CDR3 reads CASSAQGAVTEAFF. CDR3 coding DNA: TGTGCCAGCAGTGCCCAGGGGGCGGTCACTGAAGCTTTCTTT.

By share, this clone ranks as large. This chain connects TRBV14 to TRBJ1-2; maybe TRBD1 (5 bases). Trimming took off 1 base at V and 8 bases at J, with 11 bases between the two ends. Germline CDR1 SGHDN, CDR2 FVKESK. This CDR3 comprises 13 residues. In DNA, the CDR3 is TGTGCCAGCAGCCAAGTGTGGGGCCGGGGCTACACCTTC. Amino acids: CASSQVWGRGYTF. The whole variable domain, filled in from reference TRBV14 and TRBJ1-2, reads EAGVTQFPSHSVIEKGQTVTLRCDPISGHDNLYWYRRVMGKEIKFLLHFVKESKQDESGMPNNRFLAERTGGTYSTLKVQPAELEDSGVYFCASSQVWGRGYTFGSGTRLTVV.

The J gene is TRBJ1-1, the V gene TRBV5-4; 7 bases map to TRBD1. In germline, CDR1 is SGHNT, CDR2 YYREEE (reference sequence). The CDR3 consists of 14 residues. V lost 0 bases and J lost 7; bases outside the gene matches: 6. The CDR3 reads CASSLDRGMGEAFF. For the CDR3, the DNA is TGTGCCAGCAGCTTGGACAGGGGCATGGGTGAAGCTTTCTTT.

The chain joins TRBV2 to TRBJ2-2; no clear D. V lost 3 bases to trimming and J lost 2 bases, with 10 bases between them. CDR1 and CDR2 from the germline V gene are SNHLY and FYNNEI. This CDR3 region has 15 residues. CDR3 DNA: TGTGCCAGCAGTGAGCGGCTCGCCAACACCGGGGAGCTGTTTTTT. It encodes CASSERLANTGELFF.

This clone was found once. The chain recombines TRBV5-4 with TRBJ2-3; 9 bases line up with TRBD2. Looked up from germline, CDR1 is SGHNT and CDR2 is YYREEE (reference sequence). J was trimmed by 4 bases and V by 4 bases; bases with no gene match: 16. This CDR3 is 18 amino acids long. CDR3 loop: CASSQGGSGRRGPDTQYF. In nucleotides, the CDR3 is TGTGCCAGCAGCCAGGGGGGTAGCGGGAGACGGGGCCCAGATACGCAGTATTTT. The variable domain in full, completed from reference TRBV5-4 and TRBJ2-3, reads ETGVTQSPTHLIKTRGQQVTLRCSSQSGHNTVSWYQQALGQGPQFIFQYYREEENGRGNFPPRFSGLQFPNYSSELNVNALELDDSALYLCASSQGGSGRRGPDTQYFGPGTRLTVL.

CDR3 bases: TGTGCCATGTATAGGGACTCCTCCTCATACGAGCAGTACTTC. Translating it yields CAMYRDSSSYEQYF. The chain combines TRBV2 with TRBJ2-7, with a possible D match to TRBD2 (6 bases). V was trimmed by 10 bases and J by 4 bases, leaving 20 bases between them. The V gene's germline CDR1 is SNHLY and CDR2 FYNNEI. The CDR3 has 14 amino acids. The full variable domain, rest sourced from reference TRBV2 and TRBJ2-7, is EPEVTQTPSHQVTQMGQEVILRCVPISNHLYFYWYRQILGQKVEFLVSFYNNEISEKSEIFDDQFSVERPDGSNFTLKIRSTKLEDSAMYFCAMYRDSSSYEQYFGPGTRLTVT.

This clone showed up just a few times. The chain links TRBV19 to TRBJ1-3, with a possible D match to TRBD1 (6 bases). This CDR3 has 14 amino acids. CDR1 is LNHDA and CDR2 is SQIVND in the germline V gene (reference sequence). V lost 8 bases, J lost 2 bases, and 13 bases lay in between. CDR3 in amino acids: CASRQGKTGNTIYF. As DNA, the CDR3 is TGTGCCAGTCGCCAGGGGAAAACTGGAAACACCATATATTTT.

The rearrangement links TRBV7-2 to TRBJ1-5; TRBD1 agrees at 8 bases. This CDR3 comprises 17 residues. Trimming removed 1 base from V and 2 bases from J; junction bases left unmatched: 7. In germline, CDR1 is SGHTA, CDR2 FQGNSA. CDR3: CASSLVPGGMGNQPQHF. CDR3 sequence (DNA): TGTGCCAGCAGCTTAGTACCAGGGGGCATGGGCAATCAGCCCCAGCATTTT.